Below are 4 T cell receptor beta chains sequenced from a single sample in a study of identical twins. TCRdb independently ran MiXCR on the 5' RACE reads; one entry per CDR3 protein. The sample has some 230,000 distinct CDR3 sequences, about 6.7% seen once. The data also belong to a second study, concerning T cells expressing NK-cell markers.

The sequenced material came from CD8+ T cells sorted from blood. The receptors come from a woman between 18 and 29 years old in good health.

The table lists this clonotype with a few counts. The chain recombines TRBV11-2 with TRBJ2-1; 9 bases fit TRBD1. V shed 1 base and J 8 bases; nucleotides not matched to a gene: 9. This CDR3 contains 16 residues. Germline loops: CDR1 SGHAT, CDR2 FQNNGV. The CDR3, as DNA: TGTGCCAGCAGCTTAGGTTTCCGGGACAGGGTCCATGAGCAGTTCTTC. It yields the protein CASSLGFRDRVHEQFF.

The gene calls are TRBV20-1 and TRBJ2-7; 12 positions match TRBD1. The CDR3 is made up of 14 amino acids. The germline V gene encodes CDR1 DFQATT and CDR2 SNEGSKA (reference sequence). V lost 6 bases to trimming and J lost 4 bases; unmatched junction nucleotides: 7. The CDR3 region has the DNA TGCAGTGCCGGGGGGGACAGGGGGCAATACGAGCAGTACTTC. This sequence encodes CSAGGDRGQYEQYF.

This sequence joins TRBV29-1 and TRBJ2-3, with D maybe TRBD2 (6 bases). With 3 bases removed from V and 2 bases from J, the gap between germline ends came to 9 bases. The CDR3 has 13 residues. The germline V gene has CDR1 SQVTM and CDR2 ANQGSEA. CDR3 loop: CSVEAGITDTQYF. The DNA of the CDR3 is TGCAGCGTTGAGGCGGGGATCACAGATACGCAGTATTTT.

The chain has TRBV6-6 and TRBJ1-1; possible D gene TRBD1, 6 bases. CDR3 size: 12 residues. V was cut by 7 bases and J by 5 bases, with 11 bases left in between. The germline CDR1 and CDR2 sequences are MNHNY and SVGAGI (reference sequence). The CDR3 DNA reads as TGTGCCAGCACAGGGGAAGGGACTGAAGCTTTCTTT. It encodes CASTGEGTEAFF.